Sequencing of this TCR beta chain was carried out in a study of control samples from healthy donors and cancer patients. Method: immunoSEQ multiplex PCR; TCRdb's copy keeps in-frame clones and lacks some. The data hold about 150,000 clones, with over 90% observed a single time. The CDR3 sequence is 15 residues long. Losses at the gene ends were 0 bases for V and 5 bases for J; bases not matched to a gene: 7. The germline gives CDR1 SGHRS, CDR2 YFSETQ. This clonotype originated in a man aged 45 to 65 in good health. The chain carries TRBV5-1 and TRBJ2-7, with 8 nucleotides matching TRBD1. Sequenced material: blood. CDR3 protein: CASSLGGQGAHEQYF. The CDR3 DNA follows: TGCGCCAGCAGCTTGGGGGGCCAGGGGGCACACGAGCAGTACTTC.